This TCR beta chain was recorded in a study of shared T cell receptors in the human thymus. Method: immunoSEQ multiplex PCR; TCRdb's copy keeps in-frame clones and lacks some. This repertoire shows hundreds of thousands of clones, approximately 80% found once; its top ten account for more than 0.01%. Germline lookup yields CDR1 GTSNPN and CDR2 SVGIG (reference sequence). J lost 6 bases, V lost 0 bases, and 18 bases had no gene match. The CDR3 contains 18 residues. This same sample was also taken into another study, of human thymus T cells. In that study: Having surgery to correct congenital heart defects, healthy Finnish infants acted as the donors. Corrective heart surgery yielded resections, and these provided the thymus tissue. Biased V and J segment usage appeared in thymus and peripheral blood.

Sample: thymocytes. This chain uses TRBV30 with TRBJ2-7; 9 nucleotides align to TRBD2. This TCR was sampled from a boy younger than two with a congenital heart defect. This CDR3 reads CAWSVRRVAGDHYAEQYF. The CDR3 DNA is TGTGCCTGGAGTGTACGTCGGGTAGCGGGAGATCATTACGCCGAGCAGTACTTC.